This T cell receptor (beta chain) was found in a study of blood T cell repertoires in COVID-19 (dated by TCRdb to about 2020). For the study in its entirety: The collaborator samples originated in the United States, Italy and Spain and spanned the acute and convalescent phases of COVID-19. The material from the prospective study consisted of cDNA or gDNA derived from T cells, B-cell-depleted T cells, or PBMCs. The dataset comprised deeply sampled blood TCRbeta repertoires from subjects exposed to, actively infected with, or recovered from COVID-19. The repertoires were made available in a free public database intended to serve as a resource for research on the immune response to SARS-CoV-2. The samples were drawn from the first 160 participants of the ongoing ImmuneRACE study and from roughly 1,300 subjects provided by 6 global collaborators. Nearly every sample came with metadata listing a de-identified subject ID, COVID-19 status, age in years and sex. HLA class I and class II types, where available, came from metadata supplied by the sample provider rather than from assay-based typing.

About this clone itself: Its antigen is currently not known. Nothing much larger sits one base from this clone, and base qualities are not available.

TCRbeta CDR3 regions were amplified from genomic DNA using the immunoSEQ Assay, a bias-controlled multiplex PCR. For the original study's pipeline: Within the assay, amplification of reference gene primers was used to estimate how many nucleated cells each sample contained. Sequence reads were collapsed and filtered to measure the absolute abundance of every unique TCRbeta CDR3 rearrangement. For each sample, productive Simpson clonality was calculated as the square root of Simpson's diversity index over productive rearrangements. TCRdb obtained this table from immuneACCESS and retained in-frame rearrangements with V and J assigned. These tables miss some clones; where compared with another copy, unresolved V genes account for less than half of the shortfall, and the remainder is unexplained. That table furnishes V, J and clone size, whereas the DNA furnished D and trimming. Within this sample are approximately 250,000 clones, with about 91% of them counted one time only. The ten most abundant clones make up less than 3.5% of the sample.

In the prospective study, participants were roughly 18 to 89 years old, resided in under 30 geographic areas of the United States, and were enrolled through a virtual design. To assign participants to cohorts, the prospective study relied on clinical history that participants themselves reported in a screening survey and a study questionnaire. Exposed participants were defined as having been in contact with someone with a PCR-confirmed or clinician-diagnosed COVID-19 case within 2 weeks of study entry. In the prospective study, mobile phlebotomists collected whole blood, serum and a nasopharyngeal or oropharyngeal swab from each participant. Participants in the prospective study had the option to provide additional blood draws and questionnaires over an approximately 2-month period. Before DNA extraction, prospective study blood samples were shipped either frozen or at room temperature. From the germline V gene, CDR1 is SGHTA and CDR2 is FQGNSA. Compared with germline, V lacks 5 bases and J lacks 11 bases; bases without a gene match: 14. From its cysteine to its phenylalanine, the CDR3 spans 14 amino acids. Only CDR3 DNA remains: 42 bases, in frame from the first base.

General study outcomes and caveats: The amount of clinical and demographic metadata varied by source and participant and was provided uncurated.

This chain joins TRBV7-2 to TRBJ1-1; 7 central nucleotides agree with TRBD1. The sequence derives from a middle-aged man who had been exposed to COVID-19. Sequenced sample: PBMCs or T cells enriched from blood (not recorded which). Read as DNA, the sequence is TGTGCCAGCAGCCCCTTCCGCGGACAGGCGGCGGCTTTCTTT. Its coded protein is CASSPFRGQAAAFF.